This T cell receptor beta chain was captured in a study of technical replicates of blood from several donors. The CDR3 covers 14 residues. V shed 4 bases and J 5 bases; nucleotides not matched to a gene: 4. Germline V lookup: CDR1 SGHNT, CDR2 YYREEE (reference sequence). Method: immunoSEQ multiplex PCR; TCRdb's copy keeps in-frame clones and lacks some. Of roughly 66,000 clones listed, more than 75% are singletons. This TCR was recovered from a human donor in good health. Some clones in this sample may be carry-over from other donors' samples. The sample comprised PBMCs. The chain uses TRBV5-4 and TRBJ2-2; 8 bases agree with TRBD2. CDR3 DNA sequence: TGTGCCAGCAGCGCGGGAGGCCGGACCGGGGAGCTGTTTTTT. Translating it yields CASSAGGRTGELFF.